Detailed here is one T cell receptor beta chain. Every patient experienced relapse after autologous stem cell transplantation, and brentuximab vedotin exposure varied. This entry belongs to a study of PD-1 blockade in classical Hodgkin lymphoma. Whole-study context: Patients were administered nivolumab (3 mg/kg intravenously) every 2 weeks.

Sequenced by immunoSEQ multiplex PCR; TCRdb stores in-frame clones only, minus some. The table lists about 90,000 clones, over 90% of them singletons. This sequence was found in a human donor with classical Hodgkin lymphoma. This material consisted of peripheral blood mononuclear cells (PBMCs), taken before the second cycle of nivolumab.

The CDR3 is CASSLQAGEADTQYF. In DNA, the CDR3 is TGTGCCAGCAGCTTGCAAGCGGGAGAGGCAGATACGCAGTATTTT. The rearrangement links TRBV5-4 to TRBJ2-3, with 8 bases fitting TRBD2. The length of the CDR3 is 15 residues. Losses at the gene ends were 1 base for V and 4 bases for J; bases not matched to a gene: 5. Per germline, CDR1 SGHNT and CDR2 YYREEE (reference sequence).